This passage covers 2 T cell receptor beta chains from one sample sequenced in a study of T cell changes during pregnancy in multiple sclerosis. TCRdb's table, derived via immunoSEQ multiplex PCR, lists solely in-frame clones and lacks some. The repertoire consists of nearly 70,000 clones, with under 95% occurring once and the leading ten covering 1.3%. The sequencing here drew on peripheral blood, taken in the second trimester of pregnancy. Every receptor here comes from a female donor in good health, enrolled as a control in a pregnancy study.

The chain joins TRBV5-1 to TRBJ2-5; possible D gene TRBD1, 6 bases. The J call may be mistaken, given a closer DNA end match to TRBJ2-7. Germline loops: CDR1 SGHRS, CDR2 YFSETQ. CDR3 length equals 13 residues. CDR3 bases: TGCGCCAGCAGCACCCAGACAGGAGGCGAGCAGTACTTC. Protein sequence: CASSTQTGGEQYF.

CDR3 DNA sequence: TGTGCCAGCAGCTTTCGGACTAGTTCCCACGAGCAGTACTTC. Translated: CASSFRTSSHEQYF. The chain links TRBV11-2 to TRBJ2-7; 7 nucleotides align to TRBD2. CDR1 is SGHAT, CDR2 FQNNGV, per germline. The J segment lost 5 bases and the V segment lost 3 bases, leaving 7 bases of the junction unmatched. The CDR3 has 14 residues.